These 27 T cell receptor beta chains came from one sample sequenced in a study of cytomegalovirus exposure and HLA in healthy donors (dated by TCRdb to the late 2010s). Receptor libraries were prepared by the immunoSEQ multiplex PCR assay. The multiplex PCR relied on a mix of 60 forward primers for TCR Vbeta segments and 13 reverse primers for TCR Jbeta segments. In its TCRdb copy, this immuneACCESS table keeps in-frame sequences only and misses some clones. Where compared with another copy, unresolved V genes explain less than half of these, and the others have no known cause. Present in this sample are 100,000 to 150,000 clones, under 20% of which were seen just once. The top ten constitute roughly 2.7% of the sample. Sequences were obtained from PBMCs. The source of these receptors is a female donor in good health and CMV-seropositive.

There are a few counts of this clone. The chain is built from TRBV5-6 and TRBJ1-2, with 7 bases lining up with TRBD1. The germline V gene has CDR1 SGHDT and CDR2 YYEEEE. V lost 1 base, J lost 7 bases, and 10 bases stayed unmatched. The CDR3 loop spans 15 amino acids. CDR3 sequence: CASSLTRQGASGYTF. The CDR3 DNA is TGTGCCAGCAGCTTGACAAGACAGGGAGCGAGTGGCTACACCTTC.

V gene TRBV5-1 combines with J gene TRBJ2-3; 8 bases are a match to TRBD2. V trimming: 4 bases; J trimming: 2 bases; junction bases outside the gene matches: 3. The CDR3 has 14 amino acids. The germline CDR1 and CDR2 sequences are SGHRS and YFSETQ. CDR3 in amino acids: CASSERGTTDTQYF. CDR3 nucleotides: TGCGCCAGCAGCGAGCGGGGGACCACAGATACGCAGTATTTT.

The J gene is TRBJ1-1, the V gene TRBV19; D perhaps matches TRBD1 (6 bases). This CDR3 is 13 amino acids long. Trimming shortened V by 5 bases and J by 7 bases, and 14 bases separated the two germline ends. The V gene's germline CDR1 is LNHDA and CDR2 SQIVND (reference sequence). The CDR3 bases are TGTGCCAGTAGTCCCAGGGGAACTGGTGAAGCTTTCTTT. It is translated as CASSPRGTGEAFF.

The chain joins TRBV7-9 to TRBJ2-1; 8 bases line up with TRBD2. CDR1 is SEHNR, CDR2 FQNEAQ, per germline (reference sequence). After removal of 5 bases from V and 4 bases from J, the junction contained 7 bases not matched to a gene. This CDR3 is 15 amino acids long. The CDR3 nucleotides read TGTGCCAGCAGCGACTCCGGGACTAGGTACAATGAGCAGTTCTTC. This translates into CASSDSGTRYNEQFF.

V gene TRBV4-3 combines with J gene TRBJ1-2; a possible D gene is TRBD1 (6 bases). V lost 0 bases, J lost 4 bases, and 18 bases lay in between. Germline V gene data show CDR1 as LGHNA and CDR2 as YSLEER. The CDR3 length is 17 residues. The CDR3 reads CASSQDFAQGIAYGYTF. CDR3 coding DNA: TGCGCCAGCAGCCAAGATTTTGCACAGGGAATTGCCTATGGCTACACCTTC.

The genes are TRBV2 and TRBJ2-7; the match to TRBD2 covers 12 bases. V lost 7 bases to trimming and J lost 1 base; unmatched junction nucleotides: 5. The CDR3 is 15 residues long. Germline CDR1 and CDR2: SNHLY and FYNNEI. The CDR3 DNA follows: TGTGCCAGCATGGTGACTAGCGGGAGTTCCTACGAGCAGTACTTC. It is translated as CASMVTSGSSYEQYF.

The CDR3 spells CASSLEGQSYEQYF. CDR3 nucleotides: TGTGCCAGCAGCTTGGAGGGACAGTCCTACGAGCAGTACTTC. The chain combines TRBV5-6 with TRBJ2-7, with 7 nucleotides matching TRBD1. CDR3 length: 14 amino acids. Germline values: CDR1 SGHDT, CDR2 YYEEEE. Losses at the gene ends were 0 bases for V and 1 base for J; bases not matched to a gene: 1.

V usage is TRBV4-2 and J usage is TRBJ1-4; 9 positions agree with TRBD1. CDR3 length: 18 residues. Germline V gives CDR1 LGHNA, CDR2 YNFKEQ. The ends lost 4 bases at V and 4 bases at J; junction bases unmatched: 13. The CDR3 here is CASSRLHRGRPGNEKLFF. The CDR3 bases are TGTGCCAGCAGCCGTCTCCACAGGGGGCGCCCGGGTAATGAAAAACTGTTTTTT.

This clone turned up a few times. V gene TRBV2 combines with J gene TRBJ2-2; TRBD2 might be the D (5 bases). This CDR3 spans 13 amino acids. Germline V CDR1 and CDR2: SNHLY, FYNNEI. Deletions cut 8 bases from V and 4 bases from J, with 11 bases between. The CDR3, as DNA: TGTGCCAGCGATGCGGGCCTCACCGGGGAGCTGTTTTTT. It encodes CASDAGLTGELFF.

This clone showed up just a few times. This chain connects TRBV4-2 to TRBJ2-5, with 7 bases lining up with TRBD2. Germline CDR1 LGHNA, CDR2 YNFKEQ. The CDR3 has 14 amino acids. V was clipped by 1 base and J by 3 bases; unmatched bases: 2. CDR3 DNA: TGTGCCAGCAGCCAAGGGCTAGCGGAAGAGACCCAGTACTTC. Residues: CASSQGLAEETQYF.

This clone showed up just a few times. The rearrangement links TRBV18 to TRBJ1-4; D not resolved. Trimming removed 1 base from V and 7 bases from J, with 10 bases in between. Germline CDR1 is KGHSH and CDR2 is LQKENI. This CDR3 has 14 amino acids. CDR3 protein: CASSPRDQAEKLFF. In DNA form, the CDR3 reads TGTGCCAGCTCACCACGTGACCAGGCTGAAAAACTGTTTTTT.

V is TRBV4-3 and J is TRBJ1-1, with D hard to call. There are 12 residues in the CDR3. V dropped 1 base and J dropped 10 bases, with 10 bases sitting between them. Per germline, CDR1 LGHNA and CDR2 YSLEER. In DNA, the CDR3 is TGCGCCAGCAGCCAAGGAGGTGGAGGAGCTTTCTTT. Amino acid sequence: CASSQGGGGAFF.

The V call is TRBV4-3, the J call TRBJ1-5; TRBD1 matches 7 bases. The CDR3 length is 14 residues. The germline gives CDR1 LGHNA, CDR2 YSLEER. J was trimmed by 4 bases and V by 0 bases; bases with no gene match: 0. The CDR3 DNA follows: TGCGCCAGCAGCCAAGACAGGGGGAATCAGCCCCAGCATTTT. Translated: CASSQDRGNQPQHF.

This clone has more than one count but fewer than ten. The same CDR3 is also encoded by other DNA sequences in this sample. The chain has TRBV4-1 and TRBJ1-6; D gene ambiguous. Germline V gene data show CDR1 as MGHRA and CDR2 as YSYEKL. V lost 2 bases and J lost 10, with 21 bases in between. This CDR3 has 17 amino acids. Here the CDR3 reads CASSQPQVAPYRSPLHF. CDR3 nucleotides: TGCGCCAGCAGCCAACCCCAGGTGGCCCCTTATCGATCACCCCTCCACTTT.

The chain is built from TRBV9 and TRBJ2-2, with 8 positions matching TRBD1. The CDR3 spans 16 residues. Germline V lookup: CDR1 SGDLS, CDR2 YYNGEE. With V trimmed by 4 bases and J by 1 base, 6 bases remained unmatched. CDR3 DNA sequence: TGTGCCAGCAGCCCCCGGACAGGGTGGAACACCGGGGAGCTGTTTTTT. Its translation: CASSPRTGWNTGELFF.

A few counts support this clone. This chain's CDR3 is CASSRQGAGYGYTF. CDR3 DNA sequence: TGTGCCAGCAGCCGACAGGGGGCCGGCTATGGCTACACCTTC. The rearrangement uses TRBV5-6 and TRBJ1-2; 10 bases are shared with TRBD1. With V trimmed by 4 bases and J by 4 bases, 4 bases remained unmatched. This CDR3 is 14 amino acids long. Per the germline V gene, CDR1 is SGHDT and CDR2 is YYEEEE.

This clone was picked up a small number of times. V is TRBV5-1 and J is TRBJ2-5; tentative D call: TRBD2 (6 bases). The CDR3 runs to 14 residues. CDR1 is SGHRS, CDR2 YFSETQ, per germline. Trimming removed 4 bases from V and 2 bases from J, with 12 bases in between. CDR3 coding DNA: TGCGCCAGCAGCCGCGGGACGGGACAAGAGACCCAGTACTTC. Protein sequence: CASSRGTGQETQYF.

The genes are TRBV5-1 and TRBJ1-4; D gene unclear. Germline-derived CDR1 and CDR2 are SGHRS and YFSETQ. The V end was cut by 4 bases, the J end by 0 bases, with 10 bases between. This CDR3 comprises 15 residues. The CDR3 spells CASSRRQATNEKLFF. The DNA of the CDR3 is TGCGCCAGCAGCCGGCGACAAGCAACTAATGAAAAACTGTTTTTT.

This chain joins TRBV5-6 and TRBJ2-7; tentatively, D is TRBD1 (6 bases). The CDR3 is 14 residues long. Looked up from germline, CDR1 is SGHDT and CDR2 is YYEEEE. The germline V and J ends were trimmed by 1 base and 5 bases, with 13 bases remaining between them. CDR3 in DNA: TGTGCCAGCAGCTTGCCCCAGGGGTGGAACGAGCAGTACTTC. It yields the protein CASSLPQGWNEQYF.

The chain carries TRBV18 and TRBJ2-5; 10 nucleotides agree with TRBD2. The CDR3 spans 15 residues. Germline V gene lookup returns CDR1 KGHSH and CDR2 LQKENI. After removal of 5 bases from V and 7 bases from J, the junction contained 10 bases not matched to a gene. CDR3 region: CASSSKREGTGTQYF. CDR3 DNA sequence: TGTGCCAGCTCATCTAAGCGGGAGGGGACGGGGACCCAGTACTTC.

This clone was detected a few times. The rearrangement joins TRBV4-3 to TRBJ1-4; D not resolved. CDR1 is LGHNA and CDR2 is YSLEER in the germline V gene. V was shortened by 0 bases and J by 5 bases, with 10 bases between the two germline ends. The CDR3 contains 15 residues. CDR3 residues: CASSQDFGWNEKLFF. The CDR3 region has the DNA TGCGCCAGCAGCCAAGATTTCGGGTGGAATGAAAAACTGTTTTTT.

The chain joins TRBV5-4 to TRBJ1-2; D ambiguous. Per germline, CDR1 SGHNT and CDR2 YYREEE (reference sequence). V lost 2 bases, J lost 4 bases, and 15 bases lay in between. This CDR3 spans 15 amino acids. In DNA, the CDR3 is TGTGCCAGCAGCTTTTCCGGAGCCTCTTTCTATGGCTACACCTTC. Amino acid sequence: CASSFSGASFYGYTF. Supplemented by reference TRBV5-4 and TRBJ1-2, the full variable domain reads ETGVTQSPTHLIKTRGQQVTLRCSSQSGHNTVSWYQQALGQGPQFIFQYYREEENGRGNFPPRFSGLQFPNYSSELNVNALELDDSALYLCASSFSGASFYGYTFGSGTRLTVV.

The chain employs TRBV28 and TRBJ1-5; D perhaps matches TRBD1 (5 bases). The V end lost 2 bases, the J end lost 7 bases, and 15 bases lay between the germline ends. Germline assignment: CDR1 MDHEN and CDR2 SYDVKM. This CDR3 has 15 amino acids. The CDR3 sequence is CASSLLGQGGQPQHF. The CDR3 DNA follows: TGTGCCAGCAGTTTACTCGGCCAGGGAGGCCAGCCCCAGCATTTT.

The chain is built from TRBV7-2 and TRBJ1-2, with unresolved D. Trimming took off 1 base at V and 7 bases at J, with 25 bases between the two ends. This CDR3 is 18 amino acids long. Germline V gives CDR1 SGHTA, CDR2 FQGNSA. DNA for the CDR3: TGTGCCAGCAGCTTAGTGAGTCTACTTACCCAGGTACCTGCTGGCTACACCTTC. It specifies CASSLVSLLTQVPAGYTF.

J is TRBJ1-2 and V is TRBV2; D not certain. Germline values: CDR1 SNHLY, CDR2 FYNNEI. This CDR3 contains 16 residues. V lost 3 bases and J lost 6, with 20 bases in between. The CDR3 region has the DNA TGTGCCAGCAGTGATCTTGGGCTAGCCGATATTGATGGCTACACCTTC. Translating it yields CASSDLGLADIDGYTF.

V is TRBV6-1 and J is TRBJ2-7; D may be TRBD2 (5 bases). The CDR3 has 16 amino acids. Trimming left V 4 bases short and J 3 bases short, with 19 bases between. Per the germline V gene, CDR1 is MNHNS and CDR2 is SASEGT. CDR3 sequence: CASSGQDRGRYYEQYF. CDR3 DNA: TGTGCCAGCAGTGGCCAGGATCGGGGTCGCTACTACGAGCAGTACTTC.

This clone was recorded a few times. The chain recombines TRBV30 with TRBJ1-1; D is unclear. From germline, CDR1 is GTSNPN and CDR2 SVGIG (reference sequence). With 0 bases removed from V and 0 bases from J, the gap between germline ends came to 8 bases. The CDR3 contains 14 residues. This CDR3 reads CAWSVIDMNTEAFF. CDR3 DNA: TGTGCCTGGAGTGTAATAGATATGAACACTGAAGCTTTCTTT.